This record covers a single T cell receptor beta chain. The antigen this receptor binds is unknown. Base qualities were left out, and no much larger clone turns up one base away. Libraries were built with multiplex PCR. Sequencing used an Illumina HiSeq 4000. iRepertoire HTBI primers and Arm-PCR amplification of CDR3 regions were used to construct TCR beta libraries. Before sequencing, the PCR products went through gel purification. The authors processed their data as follows. Gene usage analysis of CDR3 amino acid clonotypes used the 62 TRBV and more than 13 TRBJ segments found across samples. COPE and FqMerger were used to merge the filtered high-quality paired reads into contigs. BLAST was used to align contigs to IMGT TRBV, TRBD and TRBJ reference genes, with CDR3 defined following IMGT. Clonotypes above 0.1% frequency were classified as highly expanded clones. Shannon entropy served as the measure of repertoire diversity, while the Gini coefficient captured V-J evenness. Clonotypes shared by more than one individual were considered public. Using fastp trimming at Q25 and MiXCR clonotype assembly, TCRdb reanalyzed the public sequencing data and kept in-frame beta chains. Each CDR3 protein appears once, grouped with its most common genes and DNA. In this record, the V and J calls reflect TCRdb's handling and not the investigators' own analysis. The sample table lists 530,000 or so distinct CDR3 sequences, around an eighth of them with a count of one. The leading ten clones occupy more than 8.5% of the sample.

The time point label corresponds to: newly diagnosed GD, antithyroid drugs for less than 3 months. RNA was extracted from PBMCs in TRIzol for both TCR sequencing and RNA sequencing. The diagnosis of Graves' disease was made according to American Thyroid Association guidelines. The patients came from an endocrinology department in Xi'an, China. Each patient gave around 9 milliliters of peripheral blood, collected in an EDTA anticoagulant tube. Ficoll Paque Plus density gradient separation was used to isolate PBMCs, and no additional T cell sorting was done. An Agilent 2100 Bioanalyzer and agarose gel were used to check RNA quality, and a NanoDrop 2000 was used to measure RNA concentration. The data were taken from a study of regulatory T cells in long-lasting Graves disease (dated by TCRdb to the early 2020s). About the investigation overall: Antithyroid drugs had been taken for less than 3 months by newly diagnosed Graves' disease patients. The study took place in China and was registered as a clinical trial. A total of around 35 samples underwent TCR sequencing, from about 13 patients with persistent Graves' disease and around 20 patients with newly diagnosed Graves' disease. This study used TCR sequencing and RNA sequencing of peripheral blood to compare persistent Graves' disease patients against newly diagnosed Graves' disease patients. Overall results and qualifications from the work: A larger number of public clonotypes was shared among persistent patients (approximately 3,000) than among newly diagnosed patients (roughly 930). Compared with newly diagnosed patients, patients with persistent Graves' disease had lower TCR Shannon entropy and fewer highly expanded clones, which suggests clonal expansion. Only peripheral blood was studied, because thyroid tissue, the primary lesion, was inaccessible. Only the TCR beta chain was sequenced and analyzed. The authors noted that the small sample size was a limitation that may lower accuracy.

This sample also belongs to another study, concerning T cells in Graves' hyperthyroidism and ophthalmopathy. From that second study: A patient counted as having stable Graves' hyperthyroidism if no progression to ophthalmopathy occurred over 18 months of follow-up. Hyperthyroidism patients were newly diagnosed, had a disease duration of under 2 months, and were aged 18 to 65 years. Exclusion was applied to patients with uncontrolled infections, other autoimmune diseases, pregnancy or lactation. Diagnoses were based on clinical symptoms, serum thyroxine and TRAb, thyroid ultrasound and orbital computed tomography. The first round of RT-PCR for the TCR CDR3 was performed with the HTBI primer set and the Qiagen OneStep RT-PCR kit. Most expanded thyroid clonotypes (frequency above 0.001) were also detected in blood, suggesting blood repertoires may reflect thyroid immune responses. A 13 V-J signature model separated ophthalmopathy from stable hyperthyroidism, with approximately 87% sensitivity and about 81% specificity in cross-validation and 80%/75% in testing. In validation, the model predicted progression to ophthalmopathy with approximately 71% sensitivity and approximately 74% specificity, a median of 6.5 months before onset. To identify distinguishing TCR V-J signatures, a discovery cohort of 90 to 100 patients was used, comprising 40 to 45 with Graves' ophthalmopathy and around 57 with stable Graves' hyperthyroidism. An independent validation cohort of fewer than 20 hyperthyroidism patients and roughly 16 patients who later progressed to ophthalmopathy tested prospective prediction of ophthalmopathy. The 95 to 100 discovery patients were randomly split 7:3 into training and test sets. In about six Graves' hyperthyroidism patients, the study also compared T-cell repertoires from thyroid tissue with T-cell repertoires from blood. Once sampling was done, hyperthyroidism patients were given methimazole at a starting dose of 30 mg daily, whereas ophthalmopathy patients were given high-dose intravenous methylprednisolone. Libraries were constructed in a second round of multiplex PCR, after which size selection and purification were carried out. Paired-end sequencing of the libraries was performed with 100 bp reads on an Illumina HiSeq2000. Raw data were processed with SOAPnuke, discarding reads with adapters, uncalled bases, mean Phred below 15, or no exact constant-primer or identifier match. High-quality paired reads were merged using COPE v1.2.5, and each unique nucleotide sequence was defined as a clonotype. MiTCR v1.1 was used to align the clonotypes against IMGT TRBV, TRBD and TRBJ reference segments. Only V-J combinations with frequency above 0.0001, covering about 99% of repertoires, were analysed. A TCS score was defined as the ratio between F50 (clonal expansion) and ExV (chaos), using BLOSUM62-based TCRdist between CDR3 peptides within each V-J. Welch's t-statistics and random forest reduced fewer than 600 V-J features to some 14, which were used in a naive Bayes classifier (R e1071). Sample size was not statistically predetermined, and investigators were not blinded to group allocation. TCR Vbeta CDR3 sequencing of roughly 140 peripheral blood samples (roughly 43 ophthalmopathy, about 74 hyperthyroidism and around 17 progressor patients) is reported in the paper.

The TCR originated in a man younger than 40 with Graves disease. Donor details come from another sample of the same person, matched by shared clones. The material was peripheral blood mononuclear cells (PBMCs), obtained at new diagnosis, from a patient treated with antithyroid drugs.

The CDR3 region reads CASSGAGSHTGELFF. The nucleotide sequence reads as follows: TGTGCCAGCAGCGGGGCCGGTTCTCACACCGGGGAGCTGTTTTTT. The rearranged chain carries TRBV5-4 and TRBJ2-2; the D segment could be TRBD1, given 5 matching bases. From cysteine to phenylalanine, the CDR3 is 15 amino acids long. Left in the record is the CDR3 DNA by itself, 45 bases read in frame from the first base. A distance of 13 bases separates the germline ends of V and J, which lose 4 bases and 3 bases respectively. The germline V gene (reference sequence) sets CDR1 to SGHNT and CDR2 to YYREEE.